A selection of T cell receptor beta chains follows, all from one sample in a study of PD-1 blockade in classical Hodgkin lymphoma. This table comes from immunoSEQ multiplex PCR, and its TCRdb copy is limited to in-frame clones, with some not included. The data hold fewer than 100,000 clones, with about 93% observed a single time. The source was peripheral blood mononuclear cells (PBMCs), collected before the fourth cycle of nivolumab. The source of these receptors is a human donor with classical Hodgkin lymphoma. CDR3s include the opening cysteine and the closing phenylalanine or tryptophan. Fields, in order: clone size, V gene, J gene, D gene, CDR3 DNA, CDR3 protein. D genes are given only for firm matches. Clone size is shown for a subset of rows, as once, few, many or a class of expanded clone.

clone size: .
V gene: TRBV6-5
J gene: TRBJ1-2
D gene: .
CDR3 DNA: TGTGCCAGCAGTTACTCACCGGAGGGCTATGGCTACACCTTC
CDR3 protein: CASSYSPEGYGYTF

clone size: .
V gene: TRBV29-1
J gene: TRBJ2-1
D gene: TRBD2
CDR3 DNA: TGCAGCGTCAAGGGACTAGCGGGAGATCTAAATGAGCAGTTCTTC
CDR3 protein: CSVKGLAGDLNEQFF

clone size: .
V gene: TRBV4-1
J gene: TRBJ2-1
D gene: .
CDR3 DNA: TGCGCCAGCAGCCAAGCGCTGGGGGCGGGTGAGCAGTTCTTC
CDR3 protein: CASSQALGAGEQFF

clone size: .
V gene: TRBV7-9
J gene: TRBJ1-2
D gene: TRBD1
CDR3 DNA: TGTGCCAGCAGCCAACCGACAGGGAGAGAGAACTATGGCTACACCTTC
CDR3 protein: CASSQPTGRENYGYTF

clone size: .
V gene: TRBV19
J gene: TRBJ1-2
D gene: TRBD1
CDR3 DNA: TGTGCCAGTAAGGGCAGGGGGGACTATGGCTACACCTTC
CDR3 protein: CASKGRGDYGYTF

clone size: .
V gene: TRBV5-1
J gene: TRBJ2-7
D gene: .
CDR3 DNA: TGCGCCAGCAGCTTGGGGGGGCCCCCGGGCGAGCAGTACTTC
CDR3 protein: CASSLGGPPGEQYF

clone size: .
V gene: TRBV5-1
J gene: TRBJ1-4
D gene: .
CDR3 DNA: TGCGCCAGCAGCTTGGCCGGAACAACTAATGAAAAACTGTTTTTT
CDR3 protein: CASSLAGTTNEKLFF

clone size: .
V gene: TRBV28
J gene: TRBJ2-7
D gene: TRBD1
CDR3 DNA: TGTGCCAGCAGGAACAGGGGCGATATCTACGAGCAGTACTTC
CDR3 protein: CASRNRGDIYEQYF

clone size: .
V gene: TRBV5-1
J gene: TRBJ2-7
D gene: .
CDR3 DNA: TGCGCCAGCAGCTTTGATTTAGCGTACGAGCAGTACTTC
CDR3 protein: CASSFDLAYEQYF

clone size: .
V gene: TRBV7-8
J gene: TRBJ2-5
D gene: .
CDR3 DNA: TGTGCCAGCAGCGGGTTAACCCAGTACTTC
CDR3 protein: CASSGLTQYF

clone size: .
V gene: TRBV5-1
J gene: TRBJ2-1
D gene: TRBD1
CDR3 DNA: TGCGCCAGCAGCAGAATCACAGGGGGTTCCTACAATGAGCAGTTCTTC
CDR3 protein: CASSRITGGSYNEQFF

clone size: .
V gene: TRBV5-4
J gene: TRBJ2-5
D gene: .
CDR3 DNA: TGTGCCAGCAGCTGGGGCAAGGAGACCCAGTACTTC
CDR3 protein: CASSWGKETQYF

clone size: .
V gene: TRBV11-2
J gene: TRBJ1-1
D gene: TRBD1
CDR3 DNA: TGTGCCAGCAGCCAGGGGGCCAGGGGGCTTCGGATGAACACTGAAGCTTTCTTT
CDR3 protein: CASSQGARGLRMNTEAFF

clone size: .
V gene: TRBV11-2
J gene: TRBJ1-3
D gene: TRBD1
CDR3 DNA: TGTGCCAGCAGCCGAATTGCGGGAACAGGGGGAGGAAACACCATATATTTT
CDR3 protein: CASSRIAGTGGGNTIYF

clone size: .
V gene: TRBV7-2
J gene: TRBJ2-7
D gene: .
CDR3 DNA: TGTGCCAGCAGCGCCGAGGGCAGGGCAATTTACGAGCAGTACTTC
CDR3 protein: CASSAEGRAIYEQYF

clone size: .
V gene: TRBV29-1
J gene: TRBJ1-1
D gene: .
CDR3 DNA: TGCAGCGTTGAAGTGCTCTCCGGGACACAGAACACTGAAGCTTTCTTT
CDR3 protein: CSVEVLSGTQNTEAFF

clone size: .
V gene: TRBV2
J gene: TRBJ1-5
D gene: TRBD1
CDR3 DNA: TGTGCCAGCAGGCCCCGGGACAGCCCAAATCAGCCCCAGCATTTT
CDR3 protein: CASRPRDSPNQPQHF

clone size: .
V gene: TRBV10-2
J gene: TRBJ2-3
D gene: TRBD2
CDR3 DNA: TGCGCCAGCAGTGATGGGACTAGCGGATATACGCAGTATTTT
CDR3 protein: CASSDGTSGYTQYF

clone size: once
V gene: TRBV6-6
J gene: TRBJ2-7
D gene: TRBD1
CDR3 DNA: TGTGCCAGCAGTCTCGACAGGGTAGGCGAGCAGTACTTC
CDR3 protein: CASSLDRVGEQYF

clone size: .
V gene: TRBV4-1
J gene: TRBJ2-3
D gene: TRBD2
CDR3 DNA: TGCGCCAGCAGCCAGACACACCTAGCGGGACCTCAAGATACGCAGTATTTT
CDR3 protein: CASSQTHLAGPQDTQYF

clone size: .
V gene: TRBV2
J gene: TRBJ2-1
D gene: .
CDR3 DNA: TGTGCCAGCACTGGGATTGAGCAGTTCTTC
CDR3 protein: CASTGIEQFF

clone size: .
V gene: TRBV6-6
J gene: TRBJ2-7
D gene: .
CDR3 DNA: TGTGCCAGCAGTTACCCCCCCTGGAACCGGGCCTACGAGCAGTACTTC
CDR3 protein: CASSYPPWNRAYEQYF

clone size: .
V gene: TRBV15
J gene: TRBJ2-7
D gene: .
CDR3 DNA: TGTGCCACCAGCAAAAGGGGGGCGGCCCACGAGCAGTACTTC
CDR3 protein: CATSKRGAAHEQYF

clone size: .
V gene: TRBV30
J gene: TRBJ1-5
D gene: TRBD1
CDR3 DNA: TGTGCCTGGAAGGGACAGGGGGGCAATCAGCCCCAGCATTTT
CDR3 protein: CAWKGQGGNQPQHF

clone size: .
V gene: TRBV30
J gene: TRBJ1-3
D gene: .
CDR3 DNA: TGTGCCTGGAGACACAGCGGCGCTGGAAACACCATATATTTT
CDR3 protein: CAWRHSGAGNTIYF

clone size: few
V gene: TRBV18
J gene: TRBJ2-7
D gene: TRBD1
CDR3 DNA: TGTGCCAGCTCACCACGGGGACAGGGCTACGAGCAGTACTTC
CDR3 protein: CASSPRGQGYEQYF

clone size: .
V gene: TRBV5-6
J gene: TRBJ1-2
D gene: .
CDR3 DNA: TGTGCCAGTATTACTCTTTCGAATAGGGACCTTCACTATGGCTACACCTTC
CDR3 protein: CASITLSNRDLHYGYTF

clone size: .
V gene: TRBV9
J gene: TRBJ2-3
D gene: TRBD2
CDR3 DNA: TGTGCCAGCAGCGTACTAGCGGAGATCACAGATACGCAGTATTTT
CDR3 protein: CASSVLAEITDTQYF

clone size: .
V gene: TRBV7-3
J gene: TRBJ2-7
D gene: TRBD1
CDR3 DNA: TGTGCCAGCAGCTTAAGACAGGGCTACGAGCAGTACTTC
CDR3 protein: CASSLRQGYEQYF

clone size: .
V gene: TRBV7-9
J gene: TRBJ1-2
D gene: .
CDR3 DNA: TGTGCCAGCAGCCGGGACACAACTCTCTATGGCTACACCTTC
CDR3 protein: CASSRDTTLYGYTF

clone size: .
V gene: TRBV7-8
J gene: TRBJ2-1
D gene: .
CDR3 DNA: TGTGCCAGCAGCAGCCGGGACCACAATGAGCAGTTCTTC
CDR3 protein: CASSSRDHNEQFF

clone size: .
V gene: TRBV18
J gene: TRBJ2-5
D gene: .
CDR3 DNA: TGTGCCAGCTCACCAGAGGAGGGGGAGACCCAGTACTTC
CDR3 protein: CASSPEEGETQYF

clone size: .
V gene: TRBV27
J gene: TRBJ2-2
D gene: TRBD2
CDR3 DNA: TGTGCCAGCAGTGCATGGATCGGTGTCGGGACGGGAGGCACCGGGGAGCTGTTTTTT
CDR3 protein: CASSAWIGVGTGGTGELFF

clone size: .
V gene: TRBV5-1
J gene: TRBJ2-3
D gene: .
CDR3 DNA: TGCGCCAGCAGCTTGGAAACCCCACGGGATACGCAGTATTTT
CDR3 protein: CASSLETPRDTQYF

clone size: .
V gene: TRBV5-6
J gene: TRBJ2-7
D gene: .
CDR3 DNA: TGTGCCAGCAGCTTAGGTGGATTCAGCTCCTACGAGCAGTACTTC
CDR3 protein: CASSLGGFSSYEQYF

clone size: .
V gene: TRBV28
J gene: TRBJ2-5
D gene: TRBD2
CDR3 DNA: TGTGCCAGCGGACGACTAGCGGTGCAAGAGACCCAGTACTTC
CDR3 protein: CASGRLAVQETQYF

clone size: .
V gene: TRBV29-1
J gene: TRBJ1-2
D gene: TRBD1
CDR3 DNA: TGCAGCGTTTTAGACAGGGGGCGAGGGGCAGACTATGGCTACACCTTC
CDR3 protein: CSVLDRGRGADYGYTF

clone size: .
V gene: TRBV7-9
J gene: TRBJ2-1
D gene: .
CDR3 DNA: TGTGCCAGCAGCTTGCGGTACAATGAGCAGTTCTTC
CDR3 protein: CASSLRYNEQFF

clone size: .
V gene: TRBV6-1
J gene: TRBJ2-7
D gene: TRBD1
CDR3 DNA: TGTGCCAGCAATGGACAGGGGGCTCGTCTCGAGCAGTACTTC
CDR3 protein: CASNGQGARLEQYF

clone size: .
V gene: TRBV4-1
J gene: TRBJ2-5
D gene: .
CDR3 DNA: TGCGCCAGCAGCCAAACCGGGCTCCAAGAGACCCAGTACTTC
CDR3 protein: CASSQTGLQETQYF

clone size: .
V gene: TRBV28
J gene: TRBJ2-5
D gene: .
CDR3 DNA: TGTGCCAGCAGTTTATCGGGCGGATCAGAGACCCAGTACTTC
CDR3 protein: CASSLSGGSETQYF

clone size: .
V gene: TRBV2
J gene: TRBJ1-2
D gene: .
CDR3 DNA: TGTGCCAGCTCAAATCTGAGGGATGGCTACACCTTC
CDR3 protein: CASSNLRDGYTF

clone size: .
V gene: TRBV5-1
J gene: TRBJ2-6
D gene: .
CDR3 DNA: TGCGCCAGCAGTCCGGATGAACGCGTCCTGACTTTC
CDR3 protein: CASSPDERVLTF

clone size: .
V gene: TRBV6-6
J gene: TRBJ1-1
D gene: TRBD1
CDR3 DNA: TGTGCCAGCAGTTACTCCCAGGGGGAAGAAGCTTTCTTT
CDR3 protein: CASSYSQGEEAFF

clone size: .
V gene: TRBV28
J gene: TRBJ2-1
D gene: .
CDR3 DNA: TGTGCCAGCAGGACCGGGGCAGACTCCTACAATGAGCAGTTCTTC
CDR3 protein: CASRTGADSYNEQFF

clone size: .
V gene: TRBV5-4
J gene: TRBJ1-1
D gene: .
CDR3 DNA: TGTGCCAGCAGTTCGCGGATTGGGGGTGAAGCTTTCTTT
CDR3 protein: CASSSRIGGEAFF

clone size: .
V gene: TRBV15
J gene: TRBJ2-7
D gene: TRBD1
CDR3 DNA: TGTGCCACCAGCAGAGTCACAGGGGCGCCCTACGAGCAGTACTTC
CDR3 protein: CATSRVTGAPYEQYF

clone size: .
V gene: TRBV28
J gene: TRBJ1-2
D gene: .
CDR3 DNA: TGTGCCAGCAGGACACCAGGGGTTGAAGGCTACACCTTC
CDR3 protein: CASRTPGVEGYTF

clone size: .
V gene: TRBV30
J gene: TRBJ1-2
D gene: TRBD1
CDR3 DNA: TGTGCCTGGAGCACAGGGGGCGCGAATGGCTACACCTTC
CDR3 protein: CAWSTGGANGYTF

clone size: .
V gene: TRBV5-1
J gene: TRBJ2-3
D gene: .
CDR3 DNA: TGCGCCAGCAGTTTTAGCGGAGGCACAGATACGCAGTATTTT
CDR3 protein: CASSFSGGTDTQYF

clone size: .
V gene: TRBV6-1
J gene: TRBJ1-2
D gene: .
CDR3 DNA: TGTGCCAGCAGTGAAGCGCGGGGCCGCTTAGTTTATGGCTACACCTTC
CDR3 protein: CASSEARGRLVYGYTF

clone size: .
V gene: TRBV10-1
J gene: TRBJ2-2
D gene: TRBD1
CDR3 DNA: TGCGCCAGCAGTCCGGGACAGCGAAACACCGGGGAGCTGTTTTTT
CDR3 protein: CASSPGQRNTGELFF

clone size: .
V gene: TRBV28
J gene: TRBJ1-1
D gene: .
CDR3 DNA: TGTGCCAGCACCGAAGGGGGTTTGGGGGAGCACACTGAAGCTTTCTTT
CDR3 protein: CASTEGGLGEHTEAFF